One sample yielded the 13 T cell receptor beta chains listed below, sequenced in a study of T cell responses to AZD1222 COVID-19 vaccine. Profiling relied on immunoSEQ multiplex PCR, and the TCRdb table lists in-frame clones only, not all of them. Altogether roughly 97,000 clones are present, 75% to 90% being singletons, with the ten largest covering 18%. Source: peripheral blood, taken on day 0 of AZD1222 vaccination. Receptor source: an adult in good health.

The chain's CDR3 is CASSWGGAFEAFF. The DNA of the CDR3 is TGTGCCAGCAGTTGGGGAGGAGCCTTTGAAGCTTTCTTT. This chain joins TRBV6-2 or TRBV6-3 and TRBJ1-1; D not certain. From germline, CDR1 is MNHEY and CDR2 SVGEGT. The CDR3 consists of 13 residues. V was shortened by 4 bases and J by 7 bases, with 13 bases between the two germline ends.

V gene TRBV5-1 combines with J gene TRBJ1-5, with unresolved D. V was shortened by 5 bases and J by 7 bases, with 13 bases between the two germline ends. Germline V gives CDR1 SGHRS, CDR2 YFSETQ. CDR3 length: 13 amino acids. The CDR3 DNA reads as TGCGCCAGCAGTCGTGATCAAGGACAGCCCCAGCATTTT. As protein: CASSRDQGQPQHF.

V is TRBV10-3 and J is TRBJ1-1; D call uncertain. Trimming left V 5 bases short and J 5 bases short, with 12 bases between. Germline CDR1 reads ENHRY; CDR2 reads SYGVKD. The CDR3 is 13 amino acids. CDR3 DNA sequence: TGTGCCATCAGTCAGGTGGCGGGGACTGAAGCTTTCTTT. This sequence encodes CAISQVAGTEAFF.

This clone occurred a few times. The rearrangement joins TRBV20-1 to TRBJ1-2; D possibly corresponds to TRBD1 (6 bases). Germline V gives CDR1 DFQATT, CDR2 SNEGSKA (reference sequence). The CDR3 covers 14 residues. The V end was cut by 3 bases, the J end by 8 bases, with 19 bases between. The CDR3 is CSASSGRGLRGYTF. For the CDR3, the DNA is TGCAGTGCTAGTTCCGGCAGGGGATTGAGGGGCTACACCTTC.

The V gene is TRBV7-6, the J gene TRBJ2-7; 7 bases are shared with TRBD2. V gave up 6 bases and J gave up 2 bases; unmatched junction bases: 10. Looked up from germline, CDR1 is SGHVS and CDR2 is FNYEAQ. This CDR3 contains 15 residues. The CDR3 bases are TGTGCCAGCAGTTCGCCTGGGGGACTACCCTACGAGCAGTACTTC. Amino acid sequence: CASSSPGGLPYEQYF.

The chain recombines TRBV11-2 with TRBJ1-1; perhaps TRBD1 as D (5 bases). CDR3 length: 13 amino acids. The germline gives CDR1 SGHAT, CDR2 FQNNGV. V shed 6 bases and J shed 8 bases, with 16 bases lying between them. CDR3 sequence: CASSQTGVREAFF. Here the CDR3 DNA reads TGTGCCAGCAGTCAAACAGGAGTCCGAGAAGCTTTCTTT.

This clone was counted once. The J gene is TRBJ2-5, the V gene TRBV3-1 (or the pseudogene TRBV3-2); D gene unclear. This CDR3 is 17 amino acids long. V lost 2 bases and J lost 1, with 17 bases in between. CDR1 is LGHDT, CDR2 YNNKEL, per germline (reference sequence). The CDR3 region has the DNA TGTGCCAGCAGCCAATACAGATCTTCAAACCTCCAAGAGACCCAGTACTTC. The encoded protein is CASSQYRSSNLQETQYF.

V and J are TRBV19 and TRBJ1-5; 9 bases agree with TRBD1. The CDR3 runs to 15 residues. CDR1 is LNHDA and CDR2 is SQIVND in the germline V gene (reference sequence). Unmatched junction bases numbered 3, after V lost 1 base and J lost 5 bases. CDR3 bases: TGTGCCAGTAGTATAGTCCGGGACAGGGATCAGCCCCAGCATTTT. Amino acids: CASSIVRDRDQPQHF.

This clone was counted between two and nine times. The genes are TRBV9 and TRBJ1-5; D is unclear. CDR1 is SGDLS, CDR2 YYNGEE, per germline. The CDR3 loop spans 14 amino acids. V lost 7 bases and J 5 bases, leaving 16 bases between the germline ends. CDR3: CASGKIPPDQPQHF. The CDR3 DNA follows: TGTGCCAGCGGGAAGATTCCTCCGGATCAGCCCCAGCATTTT.

The genes are TRBV4-1 and TRBJ1-1, with D maybe TRBD1 (6 bases). V dropped 4 bases and J dropped 3 bases, with 18 bases sitting between them. Germline assignment: CDR1 MGHRA and CDR2 YSYEKL. The CDR3 sequence is 16 residues long. The chain's CDR3 is CASSPGAKDIYTEAFF. As DNA, the CDR3 is TGCGCCAGCAGCCCGGGGGCTAAGGACATTTACACTGAAGCTTTCTTT.

The chain links TRBV7-9 to TRBJ1-2, with a tentative D call TRBD1 (5 bases). The V end was cut by 6 bases, the J end by 4 bases, with 21 bases between. CDR1 is SEHNR and CDR2 is FQNEAQ in the germline V gene (reference sequence). This CDR3 comprises 16 residues. In DNA form, the CDR3 reads TGTGCCAGCAGAGCCGGTTTAGAACAGGCAGTCTATGGCTACACCTTC. Amino acids: CASRAGLEQAVYGYTF.

This clone was picked up a small number of times. Sequence at one end of the junction differs from germline and may be a read error. The chain employs TRBV11-2 and TRBJ1-4; the D gene is possibly TRBD1 (5 bases). The CDR3 has 15 amino acids. Germline V gene data show CDR1 as SGHAT and CDR2 as FQNNGV. This CDR3 reads CASSIGAGPNQKLFF. CDR3 DNA sequence: TGTGCCAGCAGCATTGGGGCAGGGCCTAATCAAAAACTGTTTTTT.

CDR3 loop: CASRAQMDLLGYTF. CDR3 nucleotides: TGCGCCAGCAGAGCTCAGATGGATTTACTTGGCTACACCTTC. V and J are TRBV10-1 and TRBJ1-2; D is undetermined. V lost 6 bases and J lost 7, with 18 bases in between. This CDR3 contains 14 residues. The germline CDR1 and CDR2 sequences are WNHNN and SYGVQD (reference sequence).